Sequencing of this T cell receptor (beta chain) was carried out in a study of shared clonotypes between healthy human individuals. TCRdb's table, derived via immunoSEQ multiplex PCR, lists solely in-frame clones and lacks some. The data contain about 2.4 million clones, under 95% of them seen just once; the ten biggest clones take up approximately 0.37%. This clonotype originated in a man between 18 and 29 years old in good health. Some clones in this sample may be carry-over from other donors' samples. The specimen was naive CD4+ T cells from PBMCs. Subset of the sample: CD45RA+ positively selected.

The CDR3 DNA reads as TGCGCCAGCAGCCAAGGTCTGGGTTTAACTGAAGCTTTCTTT. It codes for CASSQGLGLTEAFF. The chain joins TRBV4-1 to TRBJ1-1; D is uncertain. Germline assignment: CDR1 MGHRA and CDR2 YSYEKL. CDR3 size: 14 residues. V dropped 1 base and J dropped 5 bases, with 11 bases sitting between them.